Presented here are 11 T cell receptor beta chains from one specimen sequenced in a study of response to subunit inactivated influenza vaccine (dated by TCRdb to 2017 to 2018). The method was RT-PCR. Sequenced on an Illumina HiSeq 2500. TCRdb's own reprocessing of the public reads used fastp at Q25 and MiXCR and kept productive beta chains. For every CDR3 protein sequence, its rows merge into one entry that carries the most common genes and DNA. This sample is represented by about 520,000 distinct CDR3 sequences; more than 7% of them were singletons. The ten largest account for 10% to 15% of the sample. The material sequenced was PBMCs from blood, taken around 25 months after vaccination. The source of these receptors is a man aged 45 to 75 who received an inactivated influenza vaccine. Donor details come from another sample of the same person, matched by shared clones.

The table lists this clonotype with many counts. The CDR3 DNA is TGTGCCAGCGGGGGAACAGGGCAGGAAAAACTGTTTTTT. Its translation: CASGGTGQEKLFF. The rearrangement uses TRBV6-1 and TRBJ1-4, with a weak D call TRBD1 (6 bases). The V gene lost 8 bases and the J gene lost 8 bases, with 15 bases spanning the gap. The germline gives CDR1 MNHNS, CDR2 SASEGT. This CDR3 spans 13 amino acids.

This clonotype was counted ten times or more. The rearrangement joins TRBV28 to TRBJ2-7; 9 nucleotides align to TRBD2. Looked up from germline, CDR1 is MDHEN and CDR2 is SYDVKM. V was clipped by 3 bases and J by 0 bases; unmatched bases: 15. The CDR3 extends over 19 amino acids. Written as DNA, the CDR3 is TGTGCCAGCAGTTTGGCGGGACTAGCCGTACAAAAGAGCTCCTACGAGCAGTACTTC. This sequence encodes CASSLAGLAVQKSSYEQYF.

This clonotype was observed a handful of times. V and J are TRBV20-1 and TRBJ2-7, with TRBD2 identical over 9 bases. V shed 5 bases and J 7 bases; nucleotides not matched to a gene: 15. Germline V lookup: CDR1 DFQATT, CDR2 SNEGSKA (reference sequence). The CDR3 has 15 amino acids. The CDR3 DNA reads TGCAGTGCTTATTGGGCTAGCGGGAAGTCGTCTGAGCAGTACTTC. Its protein product is CSAYWASGKSSEQYF.

This clonotype was seen at least ten times. This chain connects TRBV12-3 or TRBV12-4 to TRBJ2-1; D gene unclear. The CDR3 is 13 amino acids. The ends were cut back, 7 bases at V and 3 bases at J, with 10 bases in the middle. CDR3 loop: CASTTSRYNEQFF. The CDR3, as DNA: TGTGCCAGCACCACCAGCCGCTACAATGAGCAGTTCTTC.

This clonotype showed up many times. The genes are TRBV20-1 and TRBJ2-7; D may match TRBD1 or TRBD2 (6 bases each). Germline V gene sequence: CDR1 DFQATT, CDR2 SNEGSKA (reference sequence). The CDR3 spans 13 residues. V gave up 3 bases and J gave up 0 bases, with 9 bases separating them. The CDR3 loop is CSASGGHSYEQYF. CDR3 sequence (DNA): TGCAGTGCTAGCGGGGGCCACTCCTACGAGCAGTACTTC.

This clonotype showed up many times. The rearrangement joins TRBV29-1 to TRBJ1-2; TRBD1 might be the D (6 bases). The CDR3 consists of 14 residues. With 6 bases removed from V and 3 bases from J, the gap between germline ends came to 17 bases. The germline gives CDR1 SQVTM, CDR2 ANQGSEA. The CDR3 DNA reads as TGCAGCGTATCACAGGGTCGGGCTGACTATGGCTACACCTTC. Translated: CSVSQGRADYGYTF.

This chain links TRBV12-3 or TRBV12-4 with TRBJ2-1; D remains unclear. V lost 3 bases and J 10 bases, leaving 13 bases between the germline ends. The CDR3 has 13 amino acids. The CDR3 DNA is TGTGCCAGCAGTTTTTTGGGCCTAGGCGAGCAGTTCTTC. Translating it yields CASSFLGLGEQFF.

This clonotype was seen a single time. The rearrangement uses TRBV7-6 and TRBJ2-1, with D maybe TRBD2 (5 bases). Trimming pared 1 base from V and 0 bases from J, leaving 16 bases between. CDR1 is SGHVS, CDR2 FNYEAQ, per germline. The CDR3 sequence is 18 residues long. The CDR3 nucleotides are TGTGCCAGCAGCTTAGTTGCTGACACGGGGAGCTCCTACAATGAGCAGTTCTTC. Amino acid sequence: CASSLVADTGSSYNEQFF.

This clonotype was detected many times. The chain recombines TRBV18 with TRBJ1-4, with D maybe TRBD1 (5 bases). Germline CDR1 reads KGHSH; CDR2 reads LQKENI. The CDR3 is 14 amino acids. V was pared by 8 bases and J by 0 bases, with 10 bases between. The CDR3 is CASRTSATNEKLFF. The DNA for the CDR3 is TGTGCCAGCCGGACAAGTGCAACTAATGAAAAACTGTTTTTT.

This clonotype was counted a few times. V and J are TRBV4-3 and TRBJ2-1, with unresolved D. Trimming cost V 0 bases and J 5 bases, with 5 bases left between them. The CDR3 is made up of 13 amino acids. Looked up from germline, CDR1 is LGHNA and CDR2 is YSLEER. The CDR3 sequence: CASSQEVHNEQFF. CDR3 bases: TGCGCCAGCAGCCAAGAAGTTCACAATGAGCAGTTCTTC.

This clonotype appeared a few times. This chain connects TRBV5-1 to TRBJ2-5; 8 nucleotides line up with TRBD2. J lost 9 bases, V lost 4 bases, and 14 bases had no gene match. Germline lookup yields CDR1 SGHRS and CDR2 YFSETQ. The CDR3 is 15 residues long. CDR3: CASSPTTGAGGAQYF. The CDR3 bases are TGCGCCAGCAGCCCCACGACGGGAGCCGGGGGGGCCCAGTACTTC.